Included here is one TCR beta chain sequence, with context. This sample was taken from a study of T cell responses to AZD1222 COVID-19 vaccine. Germline V gene sequence: CDR1 SGHDN, CDR2 FVKESK. The CDR3 covers 14 residues. Trimming removed 4 bases at V and 0 bases at J, with 8 bases between. Libraries were prepared by immunoSEQ multiplex PCR; TCRdb keeps only in-frame clonotypes and omits some of them. The sample lists over 150,000 clones, about nine tenths seen once, with about 2.6% in the top ten. This material consisted of peripheral blood, taken on day 0 of AZD1222 vaccination. The chain links TRBV14 to TRBJ2-3; D gene unclear. The sequence was obtained from an adult in good health. DNA for the CDR3: TGTGCCAGCAGCCTGCGTTATAGCACAGATACGCAGTATTTT. It specifies CASSLRYSTDTQYF.